This T cell receptor (beta chain) was captured in a study of OX40 agonist ivuxolimab in advanced cancers. About the research overall: Ivuxolimab, which is an agonistic anti-OX40 (CD134) antibody, was administered to the patients. At doses from 0.01 to 10 mg/kg, patients were given intravenous ivuxolimab every 2 weeks.

Assay used: immunoSEQ multiplex PCR; TCRdb lists only in-frame clones, some missing. In the table there are 50,000 to 60,000 clones, 70% to 90% of which are singletons. The germline V gene encodes CDR1 SNHLY and CDR2 FYNNEI. This CDR3 is built from 17 residues. V gave up 6 bases and J gave up 0 bases; unmatched junction bases: 9. The receptor comes from an adult with an advanced solid tumor such as melanoma, head and neck, liver or kidney cancer. V gene TRBV2 combines with J gene TRBJ2-4; TRBD1 agrees at 9 bases. Sequencing was performed on CD4+ or CD8+ T cells sorted from blood, taken in a trial of the OX40 agonist ivuxolimab. The CDR3 coding sequence is TGTGCCAGCAGCTTTAATCCACAGGGGGCAGCCAAAAACATTCAGTACTTC. Residues: CASSFNPQGAAKNIQYF. Full variable domain (remainder filled in from reference TRBV2 and TRBJ2-4): EPEVTQTPSHQVTQMGQEVILRCVPISNHLYFYWYRQILGQKVEFLVSFYNNEISEKSEIFDDQFSVERPDGSNFTLKIRSTKLEDSAMYFCASSFNPQGAAKNIQYFGAGTRLSVL.